This T cell receptor beta chain was obtained from a study of OX40 agonist ivuxolimab in advanced cancers. Study overall: Ivuxolimab was administered intravenously to patients at 0.01 to 10 mg/kg every 2 weeks. Hepatocellular carcinoma, melanoma, renal cell or head and neck cancer occurred in dose-escalation patients.

Autoimmune disease history or systemic immunosuppression disqualified patients. Assay: immunoSEQ multiplex PCR; the TCRdb copy retains only in-frame clones and omits some. The data show some 60,000 clones, with 91% seen just once and roughly a sixth held by the top ten. This clone is classed as medium-sized. Its antigen is not known. Study-level findings and limits: CD8+ T cells showed, on average, more clonal expansion than CD4+ cells.

V was shortened by 11 bases and J by 6 bases, with 16 bases between the two germline ends. The CDR3 consists of 12 residues. Looked up from germline, CDR1 is LNHDA and CDR2 is SQIVND (reference sequence). V usage is TRBV19 and J usage is TRBJ1-1; D possibly corresponds to TRBD1 (6 bases). This sample comprised CD4+ or CD8+ T cells sorted from blood, obtained in a trial of the OX40 agonist ivuxolimab. The TCR comes from an adult with an advanced solid tumor such as melanoma, head and neck, liver or kidney cancer. CDR3 residues: CASQGGRPEAFF. The DNA of the CDR3 is TGTGCCTCCCAAGGGGGGCGGCCTGAAGCTTTCTTT.